The clone carrying this TCR beta chain was seen a handful of times. Its cognate antigen is unknown. The library gave individual cDNA molecules unique molecular identifiers. In the original analysis: The number of TCRs in each sample had a median of approximately 90,000 and spanned 23,224 to 690,600. TCRdb called the 5' RACE reads again in MiXCR, with one record for every CDR3 protein. Clone size and V and J calls follow TCRdb, not the original study. This sample has 65,000 to 90,000 distinct CDR3 sequences, with approximately 15% found just once. This entry belongs to a study of human T cells and chemical hapten exposure. The study, taken as a whole, reports: There was no change with DPC sensitization in TCRs above 1 in 1000 frequency.

Sequencing started from total RNA isolated from unfractionated whole blood. The CDR3 is 19 residues long. Germline trimming cut 0 bases from V and 2 bases from J; bases unmatched to any gene: 5. Germline CDR1 is LNHNV and CDR2 is YYDKDF (reference sequence). V gene TRBV15 combines with J gene TRBJ2-2; 14 bases are shared with TRBD2. This sequence originates from a female donor in good health. CDR3 sequence reads: CATSREGLAGALNTGELFF. CDR3 DNA: TGTGCCACCAGCAGAGAGGGACTAGCGGGGGCTCTCAACACCGGGGAGCTGTTTTTT.